This passage covers 3 T cell receptor beta chains from one sample sequenced in a study of response to subunit inactivated influenza vaccine. Each CDR3 protein gets one entry after TCRdb re-called the RT-PCR reads with MiXCR. The sample includes over 450,000 distinct CDR3 sequences, 10% to 15% of them seen just once. The source was PBMCs from blood, collected about 6 weeks after vaccination. These receptors came from a man in his fifties who received an inactivated influenza vaccine.

This clonotype was detected only a few times. The junction does not match germline at one end; this may be a read error. This chain uses TRBV27 with TRBJ2-5; D ambiguous. The CDR3 is 17 residues long. CDR1 MNHEY and CDR2 SMNVEV come from the germline V gene (reference sequence). The CDR3 here is CASSPLTKISLGETQYF. The CDR3 DNA is TGTGCTAGCAGCCCCCTGACCAAGATCTCGTTGGGGGAGACCCAGTACTTC.

This clonotype was picked up a small number of times. The chain is built from TRBV11-2 and TRBJ2-2, with D possibly TRBD1 on 6 matching bases. The CDR3 spans 15 residues. In germline, CDR1 is SGHAT, CDR2 FQNNGV. The germline V and J ends were trimmed by 1 base and 6 bases, with 12 bases remaining between them. The DNA of the CDR3 is TGTGCCAGCAGCTTAGCTTTCAGGGGCTCCGGGGAGCTGTTTTTT. This sequence encodes CASSLAFRGSGELFF.

The V and J genes are TRBV6-5 and TRBJ2-7, with 9 bases matching TRBD1. The V gene's germline CDR1 is MNHEY and CDR2 SVGAGI. The CDR3 consists of 16 residues. V was pared by 0 bases and J by 6 bases, with 9 bases of the junction left unmatched. CDR3 in amino acids: CASSYSLGGQGLEQYF. For the CDR3, the DNA is TGTGCCAGCAGTTACTCTCTCGGGGGACAGGGTCTCGAGCAGTACTTC.